These T cell receptor beta chains were read from a single sample in a study of blood T cell repertoires in COVID-19. Only in-frame clones appear in the TCRdb table, and some are missing; sequencing was by immunoSEQ multiplex PCR. The sample yields around 300,000 clones, 70% to 90% seen once. Sequenced: PBMCs or T cells enriched from blood (not recorded which). The receptors were gathered from a woman in her 30s who had recovered from COVID-19. The CDR3 runs from the conserved cysteine through the conserved F or W. D genes are given only for firm matches. Expanded clones get a size class; other rows say once, few or many, or leave the size out.

V	J	D	size	DNA	CDR3
TRBV5-6	TRBJ2-5	TRBD2	-	TGTGCCAGCAGCTTGCTCGGCGGGGGGGCCCGGTGGGAGACCCAGTACTTC	CASSLLGGGARWETQYF
TRBV5-6	TRBJ1-5	-	-	TGTGCCAGCAGCTCAACCAGAATGCCATATAGCAATCAGCCCCAGCATTTT	CASSSTRMPYSNQPQHF
TRBV19	TRBJ2-5	TRBD1	-	TGTGCCAGTAGTATTTCGGGGACAGGGATAGAGACCCAGTACTTC	CASSISGTGIETQYF
TRBV3-1/TRBV3-2	TRBJ1-2	-	-	TGTGCCAGCACCCTCGGGAACTATGGCTACACCTTC	CASTLGNYGYTF
TRBV18	TRBJ1-1	-	-	TGTGCCAGCTCACCGATGGGACAGAACACTGAAGCTTTCTTT	CASSPMGQNTEAFF
TRBV4-2	TRBJ1-1	-	-	TGTGCCAGCAGCCAAGATCAGGGACGGGAGGCTTTCTTT	CASSQDQGREAFF
TRBV2	TRBJ1-2	TRBD1	-	TGTGCCAGCAGCCTCCCTGGACAGGGAGGCTATGGCTACACCTTC	CASSLPGQGGYGYTF
TRBV7-9	TRBJ1-1	-	once	TGTGCCAGCATCCTAACAGGGCGGACTGAAGCTTTCTTT	CASILTGRTEAFF
TRBV10-3	TRBJ2-7	TRBD1	once	TGTGCCATCAGTGGGGGACAGGGCTCCTACGAGCAGTACTTC	CAISGGQGSYEQYF
TRBV19	TRBJ1-2	-	-	TGTGCCAGTAGTTTACAGTCCCGGGACACTTACGGCTACACCTTC	CASSLQSRDTYGYTF
TRBV27	TRBJ1-2	-	-	TGTGCCAGCAGTTTATCAGTCCAGGGAACCTATGGCTACACCTTC	CASSLSVQGTYGYTF
TRBV27	TRBJ1-1	TRBD1	-	TGTGCCAGCAGCCGGGACAGGGCCGGCACTGAAGCTTTCTTT	CASSRDRAGTEAFF
TRBV6-5	TRBJ1-2	TRBD1	-	TGTGCCAGCAGTTACACACAGGGGGGGGACTATGGCTACACCTTC	CASSYTQGGDYGYTF
TRBV12-3/TRBV12-4	TRBJ1-1	-	-	TGTGCCAGCAGTTTAGGGTACCGGACTGAAGCTTTCTTT	CASSLGYRTEAFF
TRBV29-1	TRBJ1-2	TRBD1	-	TGCAGCGTTGTGACAGGGTATGGCTACACCTTC	CSVVTGYGYTF
TRBV2	TRBJ1-4	-	many	TGTGCCAGCAACTCCTTTTCAACTAATGAAAAACTGTTTTTT	CASNSFSTNEKLFF
TRBV24-1	TRBJ1-5	-	once	TGTGCCACCAGTACTCCCGGGGACAATCAGCCCCAGCATTTT	CATSTPGDNQPQHF
TRBV5-4	TRBJ1-2	TRBD1	-	TGTGCCAGCAGCTTGAATTTACAGGGGGCGAGCCTCCATGGCTACACCTTC	CASSLNLQGASLHGYTF
TRBV19	TRBJ1-2	-	once	TGTGCCAGTAGTATACTTCGCGAGGCCGGCTATGGCTACACCTTC	CASSILREAGYGYTF
TRBV2	TRBJ2-1	-	-	TGTGCCAGCAGTGAGTCAGGGGCCTACAATGAGCAGTTCTTC	CASSESGAYNEQFF
TRBV4-3	TRBJ2-3	TRBD2	-	TGCGCCAGCAGCCAAGGGTTTAAGCGGGGGGAAACAGATACGCAGTATTTT	CASSQGFKRGETDTQYF
TRBV21-1	TRBJ1-3	-	-	TGTGCCAGCAGCCCTAATTCTCTCCGGACAGCCGCAACCCTAAAAGGAAACACCATATATTTT	CASSPNSLRTAATLKGNTIYF
TRBV5-1	TRBJ1-1	TRBD1	-	TGCGCCAGCAGCACAACCTCAGGGGGCCGGGGTACTGAAGCTTTCTTT	CASSTTSGGRGTEAFF
TRBV4-1	TRBJ2-1	TRBD2	-	TGCGCCAGCAGCCAACCCGGGGGGTTCAATAGTGAGCAGTTCTTC	CASSQPGGFNSEQFF
TRBV29-1	TRBJ1-2	TRBD1	-	TGCAGCGTCCTTTGGGACAGGGAAGGAGACTACACCTTC	CSVLWDREGDYTF
TRBV19	TRBJ1-2	TRBD1	-	TGTGCCAGTACGGGACAGGGGGGCTATGGCTACACCTTC	CASTGQGGYGYTF
TRBV5-1	TRBJ2-7	TRBD1	-	TGCGCCAGCAGCTTGGCCCCGGGACAGGGAGTGGGGCAGTACTTC	CASSLAPGQGVGQYF
TRBV28	TRBJ1-1	TRBD1	-	TGTGCCAGCAGTTTAAGGGGACAGGTGAACACTGAAGCTTTCTTT	CASSLRGQVNTEAFF
TRBV6-4	TRBJ2-2	-	once	TGTGCCAGCAGTGCCGAGTACACCGGGGAGCTGTTTTTT	CASSAEYTGELFF
TRBV7-9	TRBJ1-1	TRBD1	few	TGTGCCAGCAGCCAACGGACAGGGGAAATGGCTGAAGCTTTCTTT	CASSQRTGEMAEAFF
TRBV25-1	TRBJ1-3	-	-	TGTGCCAGCAGCCCCATTGGAAACACCATATATTTT	CASSPIGNTIYF
TRBV2	TRBJ2-3	TRBD1	-	TGTGCCAGCAGGAGGGAAGGACAGGCAGATACGCAGTATTTT	CASRREGQADTQYF
TRBV28	TRBJ2-1	-	-	TGTGCCAGCAGTTTATGGGCGGCATTGAGTGTCTCCTACAATGAGCAGTTCTTC	CASSLWAALSVSYNEQFF
TRBV2	TRBJ1-2	-	-	TGTGCCAGCAGTCTTACGGGAGGGAGGGAAAATGGCTACACCTTC	CASSLTGGRENGYTF
TRBV28	TRBJ1-2	-	-	TGTGCCAGCAGTTTATTCGGGGGGGCTGATGGCTACACCTTC	CASSLFGGADGYTF